This T cell receptor beta chain stems from a study of T-cell reconstitution after alpha-beta-depleted transplantation in children. The V gene's germline CDR1 is SGHTA and CDR2 FQGTGA. Trimming cost V 2 bases and J 0 bases, with 11 bases left between them. The CDR3 loop spans 16 amino acids. There are a few counts of this clonotype. Library preparation (for TCRbeta) was performed with unique molecular identifiers. One entry per CDR3 protein, called by TCRdb with MiXCR from the PCR reads. The sample contains around 530,000 distinct CDR3 sequences, about 31% of which appear only once. The clonotype comes from a human donor who donated a stem cell graft to a child with aplastic anemia. This chain links TRBV7-3 with TRBJ2-1, with D possibly TRBD2 on 5 matching bases. The sample was PBMCs from the stem cell graft donor, taken from the stem cell graft. The CDR3 bases are TGTGCCAGCAGCTTAGATGAGCGGACCTCCTACAATGAGCAGTTCTTC. It yields the protein CASSLDERTSYNEQFF.